This T cell receptor (beta chain) was captured in a study of blood T cell repertoires in COVID-19. In the study overall: Researchers got acute and convalescent COVID-19 samples from the United States, Italy and Spain. Nucleic acid was either cDNA or gDNA, and it came from T cells, B-cell-depleted T cells, or PBMCs.

Assay used: immunoSEQ multiplex PCR; TCRdb lists only in-frame clones, some missing. The table includes about 100,000 clones, 75% to 90% detected once. Trimming took 4 bases from V and 3 from J, leaving 13 bases between them. The CDR3 is made up of 14 amino acids. The germline CDR1 and CDR2 sequences are SGHNT and YYREEE (reference sequence). This sequence originates from a woman older than 75 with acute or convalescent COVID-19. Sequencing was done on a sample of peripheral blood. This chain links TRBV5-4 with TRBJ1-1; a weak D match, TRBD1 (6 bases). CDR3 residues: CASSLDRIYTEAFF. As DNA, the CDR3 is TGTGCCAGCAGCCTAGACAGGATTTACACTGAAGCTTTCTTT.